This T cell receptor beta chain came from a study of T cells in Graves' hyperthyroidism and ophthalmopathy. Graves' hyperthyroidism without ophthalmopathy progression within 18 months was termed stable. Diagnostic assessment was based on clinical symptoms, serum thyroxine and TRAb, thyroid ultrasound and orbital computed tomography. Fresh peripheral blood, roughly 9.3 ml, was the source of the PBMCs. This clonotype was recorded a few times. The target antigen is unknown. RNA transcripts gave rise to amplified TCR beta CDR3 regions. First-round RT-PCR targeting the TCR CDR3 was performed with the HTBI primer set. TCRdb fed the multiplex PCR reads into MiXCR, producing one record per CDR3 protein. The data contain 800,000 or so distinct CDR3 sequences, around 39% of them seen just once; the ten biggest clones take up 8% to 9%. Findings and limits, study-wide: Before onset, ophthalmopathy was predicted by the model a median around 6.2 months earlier.

The V end lost 1 base, the J end lost 5 bases, and 12 bases lay between the germline ends. Germline V gene sequence: CDR1 SQVTM, CDR2 ANQGSEA. This CDR3 comprises 13 residues. This chain connects TRBV29-1 to TRBJ2-7; D possibly corresponds to TRBD1 (6 bases). The sequencing sample was made of blood. This receptor was identified in a man in his late teens or twenties with Graves' hyperthyroidism. CDR3 protein: CSVEAGAVDEQYF. In nucleotides, the CDR3 is TGCAGCGTTGAAGCAGGGGCAGTGGACGAGCAGTACTTC.